The present T cell receptor (beta chain) was sequenced within a study of T cell responses to AZD1222 COVID-19 vaccine (dated by TCRdb to 2020 to 2022). About the full investigation: A total of under 250 trial participants underwent TCR sequencing, of whom approximately 200 had received two doses of AZD1222 and 26 had received two doses of the MenACWY control vaccine. Trial participants were enrolled by age into 18-55, 56-69 and 70-plus year subgroups, with 148, 28 and 57 TCR-sequenced participants respectively.

On this clone itself: Which antigen it targets is not known. No base quality information exists; no much larger clone differs at one position.

From its cysteine to its phenylalanine, the CDR3 spans 16 amino acids. Of the read, only the CDR3 DNA is kept; its 48 bases are in frame from base 1. V loses 5 bases at its end and J loses 0 bases; junction bases beyond the gene matches: 7. As encoded in the germline V gene (reference sequence), CDR1 is MNHEY while CDR2 is SMNVEV. Points the paper makes about the study in general: Because no day 14 peak-response samples were available, the repertoires could be characterized only after the peak T cell response. Nearly half of unique spike-specific TCRs reportedly recognized epitopes outside regions mutated in the B.1.351 and B.1.1.7 variants. In the small 56-69-year group, the increase in depth fell short of significance, most likely because of low power. Vaccine-associated CD4 TCRs spanned the whole spike protein, with dominant responses in regions 160-218 and 743-854. Only six AZD1222 recipients were SARS-CoV-2 seropositive at baseline, limiting conclusions about previously exposed vaccinees. After two AZD1222 doses, both the breadth and the depth of spike-specific TCRs were significantly higher than at day 0 and than in MenACWY recipients. Participants were mostly white British, with more females than males. The authors suggested clonal diversity may have been underestimated.

The sample's time point label, decoded: about 28 days (+/-7) after the second vaccine dose. AZD1222 recipients with second doses at about 4 weeks or about 12 weeks were pooled, because spike-specific TCR depth and breadth did not differ between schedules. The vaccinee samples were drawn from two UK trials, COV001 and COV002, one of which was a single-blind randomized controlled phase 2/3 trial testing AZD1222 (ChAdOx1 nCoV-19) in healthy adults. Trial participant PBMC samples were collected at day 0 and day 28 after the second dose for TCRbeta chain sequencing. The CDR3 regions of human TCRbeta chains were analyzed by immunosequencing. The study's processing was this. TCRs in the repertoires were matched against a reference library of SARS-CoV-2-specific TCRs that had been generated with the MIRA antigen-specificity platform. Breadth meant the fraction of unique TCRs that were SARS-CoV-2-associated, whereas depth meant the fraction of total T cells that were SARS-CoV-2-associated. Using the MIRA data, every spike-specific TCR was mapped to the spike region that the TCR reacted to and assigned to either a CD4 or a CD8 class. Log10-transformed breadth and depth values were compared by one-way ANOVA with Sidak's multiple comparisons tests. Held by TCRdb, this immuneACCESS table contains in-frame sequences only and omits some clones. Under half of the omission traces to an unresolved V gene where checked; the cause of the rest is unknown. D and trimming were read from the DNA, whereas the V and J calls and clone size are those reported in that table. In this sample the table shows 70,000 to 80,000 clones, 80% of which occur a single time. 47% of the sample is in the top ten clones.

The receptor was derived from an adult who received the AZD1222 COVID-19 vaccine. The sample in question was peripheral blood, obtained 28 days after the second AZD1222 dose. The chain couples TRBV27 to TRBJ2-7; 10 central bases correspond to TRBD2. CDR3 region: CASSASGGLSSYEQYF. The DNA sequence is TGTGCCAGCAGTGCTAGCGGGGGATTGAGCTCCTACGAGCAGTACTTC.